This T cell receptor beta chain was identified during a study of T cell clonality in common variable immunodeficiency. Study observations and caveats: What drives increased CVID clonality needs T cell subpopulation sequencing. Compared with controls, CVID subjects had fewer shared TCRbeta clones.

This clone was picked up many times. Its specificity is unknown. The read ends 3 residues shy of where the CDR3 ends; the end is completed using the germline J gene. CDR3 length equals 14 residues. V was shortened by 5 bases and J by 4 bases, with 14 bases between the two germline ends. In germline, CDR1 is LNHDA, CDR2 SQIVND (reference sequence). The table came from immunoSEQ multiplex PCR; TCRdb's copy has only in-frame clones and leaves some out. The sample contains some 64,000 clones, none of them singletons. Donors gave roughly 5 to 8.5 ml heparinized peripheral whole blood. Input material: peripheral blood mononuclear cells. V usage is TRBV19 and J usage is TRBJ1-1; tentatively, D is TRBD1 (5 bases). This TCR was recovered from a person aged 18-70 years in good health. CDR3 sequence: CASSALGGVTEAFF. The sequenced CDR3 bases are TGTGCCAGTAGTGCGCTCGGGGGAGTCACTGAA. Full variable domain (rest looked up from reference TRBV19 and TRBJ1-1): DGGITQSPKYLFRKEGQNVTLSCEQNLNHDAMYWYRQDPGQGLRLIYYSQIVNDFQKGDIAEGYSVSREKKESFPLTVTSAQKNPTAFYLCASSALGGVTEAFFGQGTRLTVV.